The rows below give T cell receptor beta chains drawn from one sample of a study of beta chain features in type 1 diabetes. Sequencing used immunoSEQ multiplex PCR; TCRdb keeps in-frame clones, though not all of them. The data show 100,000 to 150,000 clones, around 10% seen once. The material sequenced was central memory CD4+ T cells from blood. The source is a man aged 25 to 40 with type 1 diabetes. The CDR3 runs from the conserved cysteine through the conserved F or W. D genes are given only for firm matches. The size entry is marked missing in some rows and otherwise reads once, few, many or a size class.

cdr3_aa,cdr3_nt,j_call,clone_size,v_call,d_call
CASSLPLEGTEAFF,TGCGCCAGCAGCTTGCCACTGGAGGGGACTGAAGCTTTCTTT,TRBJ1-1,.,TRBV5-1,.
CASSLGPGVTNEKLFF,TGTGCCAGCAGCTTGGGACCAGGGGTAACTAATGAAAAACTGTTTTTT,TRBJ1-4,.,TRBV5-4,.
CASSQRGNGGETQYF,TGCGCCAGCAGCCAACGGGGGAACGGAGGAGAGACCCAGTACTTC,TRBJ2-5,few,TRBV4-1,.
CSVGRGENTEAFF,TGCAGCGTCGGGAGGGGGGAGAACACTGAAGCTTTCTTT,TRBJ1-1,few,TRBV29-1,.
CASSWSSKRGNEQFF,TGTGCCAGCAGCTGGAGTTCCAAGCGGGGCAATGAGCAGTTCTTC,TRBJ2-1,.,TRBV11-2,TRBD2
CASSGGTAEAFF,TGTGCCAGCAGCGGCGGGACAGCTGAAGCTTTCTTT,TRBJ1-1,.,TRBV7-9,TRBD1
CASSPDRFSGANVLTF,TGTGCCAGCAGTCCAGACAGATTCTCTGGGGCCAACGTCCTGACTTTC,TRBJ2-6,.,TRBV7-9,.
CASSLGTSGTDTQYF,TGTGCCAGTAGTCTCGGGACTAGCGGGACAGATACGCAGTATTTT,TRBJ2-3,few,TRBV19,TRBD2
CASSSTWDSSYEQYF,TGTGCCAGCAGCTCAACGTGGGACAGCTCCTACGAGCAGTACTTC,TRBJ2-7,.,TRBV7-8,TRBD1
CAWSVGLAGNNEQFF,TGTGCCTGGAGTGTAGGACTAGCGGGGAACAATGAGCAGTTCTTC,TRBJ2-1,.,TRBV30,TRBD2
CASSRGQGETQYF,TGTGCCAGCAGCCGAGGACAGGGGGAGACCCAGTACTTC,TRBJ2-5,many,TRBV7-9,TRBD1
CASGPGGNTEAFF,TGTGCTAGTGGTCCCGGAGGGAACACTGAAGCTTTCTTT,TRBJ1-1,.,TRBV12-5,.
CASSRGLAGGSYEQYF,TGCGCCAGCAGCCGAGGACTAGCGGGGGGATCCTACGAGCAGTACTTC,TRBJ2-7,few,TRBV4-3,TRBD2
CASSPRTGDYGYTF,TGTGCCAGCAGCCCTCGGACAGGGGACTATGGCTACACCTTC,TRBJ1-2,.,TRBV7-3,TRBD1
CASSPGAGGPTDTQYF,TGTGCCAGCTCACCGGGAGCGGGGGGGCCAACAGATACGCAGTATTTT,TRBJ2-3,.,TRBV18,TRBD2
CASSSTGVGYTEAFF,TGTGCCAGCAGTTCTACAGGGGTGGGGTACACTGAAGCTTTCTTT,TRBJ1-1,few,TRBV28,TRBD1
CASSTGTVNEKLFF,TGCGCCAGCAGCACCGGGACAGTTAATGAAAAACTGTTTTTT,TRBJ1-4,.,TRBV5-1,TRBD1
CAISQGESPLHF,TGTGCCATCAGTCAGGGGGAGTCACCCCTCCACTTT,TRBJ1-6,.,TRBV10-3,TRBD1
CASSPDTGLGELFF,TGTGCCAGCAGCCCAGACACAGGGCTCGGGGAGCTGTTTTTT,TRBJ2-2,few,TRBV7-9,.
CAPKVGGSSYNEQFF,TGCGCCCCTAAGGTAGGAGGGAGCTCCTACAATGAGCAGTTCTTC,TRBJ2-1,few,TRBV23-1,.
CASSQGAGNPYNEQFF,TGCGCCAGCAGCCAAGGGGCTGGGAACCCCTACAATGAGCAGTTCTTC,TRBJ2-1,.,TRBV5-1,.
CASSETSGGAWEQFF,TGCGCCAGCAGTGAGACTAGCGGGGGGGCCTGGGAGCAGTTCTTC,TRBJ2-1,.,TRBV10-1,TRBD2
CASSVGSTGGRVNTEAFF,TGTGCCAGCAGCGTAGGTTCGACAGGGGGAAGGGTGAACACTGAAGCTTTCTTT,TRBJ1-1,few,TRBV9,TRBD1
CASSFGQGEYNEQFF,TGTGCCAGCAGCTTCGGACAGGGTGAATACAATGAGCAGTTCTTC,TRBJ2-1,.,TRBV7-8,TRBD1
CASSLSRGDSPLHF,TGTGCCAGCAGCTTGAGCAGGGGAGACTCACCCCTCCACTTT,TRBJ1-6,.,TRBV5-4,.
CASREYGDSSQPQHF,TGTGCCAGTAGAGAATATGGGGACAGCTCACAGCCCCAGCATTTT,TRBJ1-5,few,TRBV19,TRBD1
CASSHYHDNPTDTQYF,TGTGCCAGCAGCCATTATCATGACAATCCCACAGATACGCAGTATTTT,TRBJ2-3,.,TRBV14,.
CASSFTGGNQPQHF,TGTGCCAGCAGCTTTACAGGGGGTAATCAGCCCCAGCATTTT,TRBJ1-5,few,TRBV27,TRBD1
CASRFGGAETQYF,TGTGCCAGCAGGTTCGGGGGGGCGGAGACCCAGTACTTC,TRBJ2-5,.,TRBV6-1,TRBD2
CASREDRVTEQYF,TGTGCCAGCAGAGAGGACAGGGTAACTGAGCAGTACTTC,TRBJ2-7,.,TRBV6-5,TRBD1
CASSPGATPTEAFF,TGTGCCAGCTCACCGGGGGCCACCCCCACTGAAGCTTTCTTT,TRBJ1-1,few,TRBV18,.
CASSFGTGGSSYNEQFF,TGTGCCAGCAGCTTCGGGACAGGGGGTAGCTCCTACAATGAGCAGTTCTTC,TRBJ2-1,few,TRBV5-6,TRBD1
CASSTFTMTDTQYF,TGTGCCAGCAGCACCTTCACTATGACAGATACGCAGTATTTT,TRBJ2-3,once,TRBV7-3,.
CASSPYPYQGSNTEAFF,TGTGCCAGCAGCCCCTATCCCTACCAGGGTTCAAACACTGAAGCTTTCTTT,TRBJ1-1,few,TRBV9,.
CASTTRGGSNEQFF,TGTGCCAGCACCACCCGCGGGGGGTCGAATGAGCAGTTCTTC,TRBJ2-1,.,TRBV11-2,TRBD2
CASSSPVWGANYGYTF,TGTGCCAGCAGTTCGCCAGTTTGGGGCGCGAACTATGGCTACACCTTC,TRBJ1-2,.,TRBV6-6,.
CASGRTSSSQYF,TGTGCCAGCGGTCGGACTAGTTCATCCCAGTACTTC,TRBJ2-5,.,TRBV27,TRBD2
CASSFQGTPTQYF,TGTGCCAGCAGTTTCCAGGGGACCCCTACGCAGTATTTT,TRBJ2-3,many,TRBV27,.